The 15 T cell receptor beta chains reported below all come from one sample, sequenced in a study of blood T cell repertoires in COVID-19. The repertoire was sequenced with immunoSEQ multiplex PCR; TCRdb's copy has only in-frame clones and lacks some. The sample comprises about 100,000 clones, more than 85% of which are singletons, and about 7.4% rests with the top ten. Sequencing input: peripheral blood. These receptors came from a man between 25 and 39 years old in a cohort sampled during active COVID-19.

The CDR3: CASSVQGRTTDTQYF. The CDR3 nucleotides read TGTGCCAGCAGCGTACAAGGGAGAACCACAGATACGCAGTATTTT. The chain carries TRBV7-9 and TRBJ2-3; possibly TRBD2 for D (5 bases). CDR1 and CDR2 from the germline V gene are SEHNR and FQNEAQ (reference sequence). V was cut by 5 bases and J by 2 bases, with 14 bases left in between. The CDR3 spans 15 residues. The whole variable domain, filled in from reference TRBV7-9 and TRBJ2-3, reads DTGVSQNPRHKITKRGQNVTFRCDPISEHNRLYWYRQTLGQGPEFLTYFQNEAQLEKSRLLSDRFSAERPKGSFSTLEIQRTEQGDSAMYLCASSVQGRTTDTQYFGPGTRLTVL.

This chain joins TRBV5-6 and TRBJ2-5; 8 positions agree with TRBD1. CDR1 and CDR2 (germline): SGHDT, YYEEEE. V lost 1 base to trimming and J lost 5 bases; unmatched junction nucleotides: 7. This CDR3 spans 15 amino acids. The CDR3 spells CASSLRAGGHETQYF. For the CDR3, the DNA is TGTGCCAGCAGCTTGAGAGCAGGGGGCCACGAGACCCAGTACTTC.

V usage is TRBV19 and J usage is TRBJ1-1, with no clear D. CDR3 size: 13 residues. Between the trimmed V and J ends, which lost 10 bases and 1 base, there was a span of 13 bases. The germline V gene has CDR1 LNHDA and CDR2 SQIVND (reference sequence). Here the CDR3 reads CAIYSRENTEAFF. As DNA, the CDR3 is TGTGCCATATACTCACGGGAGAACACTGAAGCTTTCTTT.

Only a few counts were recorded for this clone. The chain recombines TRBV6-2 or TRBV6-3 with TRBJ1-5; 7 bases align to TRBD1. Germline lookup yields CDR1 MNHEY and CDR2 SVGEGT. The ends lost 5 bases at V and 1 base at J; junction bases unmatched: 2. CDR3 size: 14 residues. CDR3 amino acids: CASSPDRSNQPQHF. The CDR3 coding sequence is TGTGCCAGCAGTCCGGACAGGAGCAATCAGCCCCAGCATTTT.

The CDR3 protein is CASSRHYEQYF. Here the CDR3 DNA reads TGTGCCAGCAGCCGACACTACGAGCAGTACTTC. The rearrangement joins TRBV7-2 to TRBJ2-7; D is uncertain. The CDR3 runs 11 residues. V was cut by 5 bases and J by 3 bases, with 5 bases left in between. Germline CDR1 is SGHTA and CDR2 is FQGNSA.

The chain uses TRBV29-1 and TRBJ2-2; D perhaps matches TRBD2 (7 bases). This CDR3 is 14 amino acids long. V was trimmed by 0 bases and J by 8 bases, leaving 13 bases between them. Germline assignment: CDR1 SQVTM and CDR2 ANQGSEA. The CDR3, as DNA: TGCAGCGTTGAAGATAGTCGGGGGGCTGGGGAGCTGTTTTTT. Its translation: CSVEDSRGAGELFF.

The chain combines TRBV6-5 with TRBJ2-3; 10 nucleotides align to TRBD1. Germline CDR1 and CDR2: MNHEY and SVGAGI. With 6 bases clipped from V and 4 bases from J, the junction kept 7 bases outside the gene matches. The CDR3 spans 15 residues. CDR3 DNA sequence: TGTGCCAGCAGCAGACAGGGGGCGATTTCAGATACGCAGTATTTT. Translation: CASSRQGAISDTQYF.

This chain uses TRBV18 with TRBJ2-7; weak D call: TRBD2 (6 bases). The CDR3 has 15 residues. V was pared by 3 bases and J by 5 bases, with 17 bases between. Germline lookup yields CDR1 KGHSH and CDR2 LQKENI. DNA for the CDR3: TGTGCCAGCTCACCCACTCGGGGGTTAACCGACGAGCAGTACTTC. It encodes CASSPTRGLTDEQYF. The full variable domain, rest sourced from reference TRBV18 and TRBJ2-7, is NAGVMQNPRHLVRRRGQEARLRCSPMKGHSHVYWYRQLPEEGLKFMVYLQKENIIDESGMPKERFSAEFPKEGPSILRIQQVVRGDSAAYFCASSPTRGLTDEQYFGPGTRLTVT.

The V call is TRBV28, the J call TRBJ1-2; D call uncertain. The CDR3 contains 13 residues. Trimming left V 3 bases short and J 1 base short, with 6 bases between. Germline V gene lookup returns CDR1 MDHEN and CDR2 SYDVKM. Here the CDR3 DNA reads TGTGCCAGCAGTTTTGGGAGTAACTATGGCTACACCTTC. This codes for CASSFGSNYGYTF.

The rearrangement uses TRBV4-1 and TRBJ2-5; D gene unclear. The CDR3 totals 14 residues. V shed 0 bases and J shed 1 base, with 6 bases lying between them. Germline CDR1 reads MGHRA; CDR2 reads YSYEKL. This chain's CDR3 is CASSQEGLQETQYF. In nucleotides, the CDR3 is TGCGCCAGCAGCCAAGAGGGCCTCCAAGAGACCCAGTACTTC.

CDR3 residues: CASNMGLAGGNEQFF. DNA for the CDR3: TGTGCCAGTAACATGGGACTAGCGGGGGGCAATGAGCAGTTCTTC. This rearrangement joins TRBV19 to TRBJ2-1; the match to TRBD2 covers 15 bases. Trimming cost V 7 bases and J 6 bases; bases outside gene matches: 4. The V gene's germline CDR1 is LNHDA and CDR2 SQIVND (reference sequence). This CDR3 is built from 15 residues.

The gene calls are TRBV6-5 and TRBJ2-5; 7 bases are a match to TRBD1. The J segment lost 4 bases and the V segment lost 6 bases, leaving 5 bases of the junction unmatched. The CDR3 is 13 amino acids. Germline V gene lookup returns CDR1 MNHEY and CDR2 SVGAGI. CDR3 sequence reads: CASSRQGRETQYF. The CDR3 DNA reads as TGTGCCAGCAGCCGACAGGGAAGAGAGACCCAGTACTTC.

The rearrangement links TRBV6-5 to TRBJ2-7; a weak D match, TRBD2 (6 bases). The CDR3 runs 13 residues. Germline assignment: CDR1 MNHEY and CDR2 SVGAGI. Trimming cost V 0 bases and J 5 bases, with 8 bases left between them. CDR3 loop: CASSYSWGDEQYF. CDR3 DNA: TGTGCCAGCAGTTACTCGTGGGGGGACGAGCAGTACTTC.

This chain joins TRBV4-1 and TRBJ1-5, with a weak D call TRBD1 (6 bases). Germline loops: CDR1 MGHRA, CDR2 YSYEKL. The CDR3 has 15 residues. The V and J ends lost 4 bases and 0 bases respectively, with 10 bases between them. The CDR3 DNA reads TGCGCCAGCAGCCCGGGGACAAATAGCAATCAGCCCCAGCATTTT. This gives the protein CASSPGTNSNQPQHF.

V is TRBV19 and J is TRBJ2-2; D is uncertain. The V end lost 7 bases, the J end lost 0 bases, and 6 bases lay between the germline ends. CDR3 length equals 13 residues. The germline gives CDR1 LNHDA, CDR2 SQIVND (reference sequence). CDR3 protein: CASITANTGELFF. In nucleotides, the CDR3 is TGTGCCAGTATAACGGCGAACACCGGGGAGCTGTTTTTT.